This T cell receptor (beta chain) derives from a study of technical replicates of blood from four donors. Method: immunoSEQ multiplex PCR; TCRdb's copy keeps in-frame clones and lacks some. The sample carries some 91,000 clones, about 94% recorded once. The CDR3 extends over 16 amino acids. Trimming left V 6 bases short and J 5 bases short, with 21 bases between. The V gene's germline CDR1 is MDHEN and CDR2 SYDVKM. The sample holds one count of this clone. This chain links TRBV28 with TRBJ2-3, with D maybe TRBD2 (5 bases). What was sequenced was T cells isolated from PBMCs. The sequence was obtained from a human donor in good health. The CDR3 loop reads CASREFGGPSEDTQYF. The CDR3 DNA reads as TGTGCCAGCAGAGAATTTGGCGGGCCTTCCGAAGATACGCAGTATTTT.